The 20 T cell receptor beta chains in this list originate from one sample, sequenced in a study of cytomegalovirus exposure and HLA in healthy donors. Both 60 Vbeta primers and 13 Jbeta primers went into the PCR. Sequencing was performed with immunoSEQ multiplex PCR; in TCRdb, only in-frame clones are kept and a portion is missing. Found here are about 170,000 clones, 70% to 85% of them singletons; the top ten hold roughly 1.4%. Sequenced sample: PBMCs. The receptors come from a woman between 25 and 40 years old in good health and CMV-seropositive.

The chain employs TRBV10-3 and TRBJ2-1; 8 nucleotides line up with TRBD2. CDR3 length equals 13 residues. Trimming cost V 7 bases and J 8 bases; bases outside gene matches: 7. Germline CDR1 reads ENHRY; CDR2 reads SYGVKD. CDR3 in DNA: TGTGCCATCACCGGGACTAGATCGGATGAGCAGTTCTTC. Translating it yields CAITGTRSDEQFF.

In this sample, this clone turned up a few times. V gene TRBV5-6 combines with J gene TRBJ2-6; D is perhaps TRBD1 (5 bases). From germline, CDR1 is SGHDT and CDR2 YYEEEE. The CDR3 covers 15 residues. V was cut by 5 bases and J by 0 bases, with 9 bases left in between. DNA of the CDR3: TGTGCCAGCAGTCACCAGGGCTCTGGGGCCAACGTCCTGACTTTC. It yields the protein CASSHQGSGANVLTF.

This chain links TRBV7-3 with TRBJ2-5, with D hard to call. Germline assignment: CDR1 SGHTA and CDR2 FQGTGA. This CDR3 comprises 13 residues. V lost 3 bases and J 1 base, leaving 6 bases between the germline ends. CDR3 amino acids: CASSFSSQETQYF. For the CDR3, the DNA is TGTGCCAGCAGCTTCTCCAGCCAAGAGACCCAGTACTTC. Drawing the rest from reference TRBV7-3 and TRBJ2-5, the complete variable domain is GAGVSQTPSNKVTEKGKYVELRCDPISGHTALYWYRQSLGQGPEFLIYFQGTGAADDSGLPNDRFFAVRPEGSVSTLKIQRTERGDSAVYLCASSFSSQETQYFGPGTRLLVL.

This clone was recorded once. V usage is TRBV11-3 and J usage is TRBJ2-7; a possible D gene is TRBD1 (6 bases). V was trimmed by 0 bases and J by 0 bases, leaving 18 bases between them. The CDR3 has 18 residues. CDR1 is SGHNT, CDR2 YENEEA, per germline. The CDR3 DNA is TGTGCCAGCAGCTTAGATTCCCTTGGACAGATAATCTCCTACGAGCAGTACTTC. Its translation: CASSLDSLGQIISYEQYF.

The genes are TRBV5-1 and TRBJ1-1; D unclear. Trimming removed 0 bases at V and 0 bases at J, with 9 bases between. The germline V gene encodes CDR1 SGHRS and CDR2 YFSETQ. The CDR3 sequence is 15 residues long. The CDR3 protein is CASSLVATLNTEAFF. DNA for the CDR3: TGCGCCAGCAGCTTGGTAGCCACCTTGAACACTGAAGCTTTCTTT.

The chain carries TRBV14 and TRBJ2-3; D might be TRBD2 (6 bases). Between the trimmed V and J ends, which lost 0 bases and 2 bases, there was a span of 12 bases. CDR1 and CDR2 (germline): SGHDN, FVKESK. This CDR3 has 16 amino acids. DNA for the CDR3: TGTGCCAGCAGCCAAGACTGGCGGGGACTCACAGATACGCAGTATTTT. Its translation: CASSQDWRGLTDTQYF.

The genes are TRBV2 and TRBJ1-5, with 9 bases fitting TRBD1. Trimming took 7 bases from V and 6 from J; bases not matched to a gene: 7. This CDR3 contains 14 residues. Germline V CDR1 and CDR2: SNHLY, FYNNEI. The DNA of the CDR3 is TGTGCCAGCAACAACAGGGGGCGCCTTCAGCCCCAGCATTTT. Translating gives CASNNRGRLQPQHF.

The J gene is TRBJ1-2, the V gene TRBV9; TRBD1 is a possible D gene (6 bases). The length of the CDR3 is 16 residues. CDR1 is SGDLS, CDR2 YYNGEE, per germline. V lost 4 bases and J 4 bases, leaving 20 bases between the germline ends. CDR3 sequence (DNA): TGTGCCAGCAGCCCCGATAGTGCGAGGACAGCCTATGGCTACACCTTC. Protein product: CASSPDSARTAYGYTF.

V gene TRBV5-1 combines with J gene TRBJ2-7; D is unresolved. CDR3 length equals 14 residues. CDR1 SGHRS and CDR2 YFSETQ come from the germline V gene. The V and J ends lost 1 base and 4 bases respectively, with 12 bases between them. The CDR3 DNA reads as TGCGCCAGCAGCTTGCATCAAAAGAGATACGAGCAGTACTTC. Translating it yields CASSLHQKRYEQYF.

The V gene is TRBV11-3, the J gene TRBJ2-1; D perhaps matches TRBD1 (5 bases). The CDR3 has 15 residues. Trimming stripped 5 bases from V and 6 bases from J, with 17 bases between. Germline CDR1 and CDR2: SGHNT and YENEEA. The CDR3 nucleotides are TGTGCCAGCAGCCAAGGGGAACAACCCTCCAATGAGCAGTTCTTC. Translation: CASSQGEQPSNEQFF. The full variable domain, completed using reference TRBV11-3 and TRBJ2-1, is EAGVVQSPRYKIIEKKQPVAFWCNPISGHNTLYWYLQNLGQGPELLIRYENEEAVDDSQLPKDRFSAERLKGVDSTLKIQPAELGDSAVYLCASSQGEQPSNEQFFGPGTRLTVL.

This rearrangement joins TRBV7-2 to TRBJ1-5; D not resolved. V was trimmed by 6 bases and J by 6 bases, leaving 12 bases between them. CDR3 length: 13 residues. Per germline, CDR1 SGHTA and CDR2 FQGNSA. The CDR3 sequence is CASSSTAGQPQHF. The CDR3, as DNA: TGTGCCAGCAGTTCCACAGCTGGTCAGCCCCAGCATTTT.

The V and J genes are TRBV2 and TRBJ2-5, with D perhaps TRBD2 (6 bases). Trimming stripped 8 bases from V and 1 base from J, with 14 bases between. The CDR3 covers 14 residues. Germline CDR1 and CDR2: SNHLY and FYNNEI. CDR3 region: CASQVEEGQETQYF. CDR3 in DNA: TGTGCCAGCCAGGTAGAGGAGGGCCAAGAGACCCAGTACTTC.

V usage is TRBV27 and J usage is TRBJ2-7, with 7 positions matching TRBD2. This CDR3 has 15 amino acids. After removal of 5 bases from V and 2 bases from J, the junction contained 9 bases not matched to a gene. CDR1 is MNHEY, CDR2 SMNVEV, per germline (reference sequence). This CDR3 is CASSPGGGPTYEQYF. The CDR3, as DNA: TGTGCCAGCAGTCCCGGCGGGGGACCGACCTACGAGCAGTACTTC.

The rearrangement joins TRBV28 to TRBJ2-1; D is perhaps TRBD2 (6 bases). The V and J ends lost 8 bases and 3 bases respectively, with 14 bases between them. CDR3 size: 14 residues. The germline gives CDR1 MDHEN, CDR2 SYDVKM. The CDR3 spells CASSGRAGYNEQFF. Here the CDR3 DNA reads TGTGCCAGCTCGGGACGAGCGGGCTACAATGAGCAGTTCTTC.

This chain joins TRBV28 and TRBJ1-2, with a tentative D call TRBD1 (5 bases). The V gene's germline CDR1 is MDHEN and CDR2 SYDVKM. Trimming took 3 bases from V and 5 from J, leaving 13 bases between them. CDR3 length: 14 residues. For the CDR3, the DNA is TGTGCCAGCAGTTTGGGGCAGGGATGGTATGGCTACACCTTC. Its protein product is CASSLGQGWYGYTF.

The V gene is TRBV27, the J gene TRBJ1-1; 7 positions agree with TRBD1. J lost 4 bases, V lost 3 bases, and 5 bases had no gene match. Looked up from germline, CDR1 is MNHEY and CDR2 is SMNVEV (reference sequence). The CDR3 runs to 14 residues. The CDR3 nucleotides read TGTGCCAGCAGTTTGACAGGGCGAGGCACTGAAGCTTTCTTT. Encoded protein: CASSLTGRGTEAFF.

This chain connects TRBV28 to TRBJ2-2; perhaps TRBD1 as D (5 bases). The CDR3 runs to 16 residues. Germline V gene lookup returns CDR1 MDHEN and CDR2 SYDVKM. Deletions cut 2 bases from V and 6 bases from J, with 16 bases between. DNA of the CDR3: TGTGCCAGCAGTTTAAACCGACTTGGGGCCCCCGGGGAGCTGTTTTTT. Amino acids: CASSLNRLGAPGELFF. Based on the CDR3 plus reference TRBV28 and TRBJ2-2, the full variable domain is DVKVTQSSRYLVKRTGEKVFLECVQDMDHENMFWYRQDPGLGLRLIYFSYDVKMKEKGDIPEGYSVSREKKERFSLILESASTNQTSMYLCASSLNRLGAPGELFFGEGSRLTVL.

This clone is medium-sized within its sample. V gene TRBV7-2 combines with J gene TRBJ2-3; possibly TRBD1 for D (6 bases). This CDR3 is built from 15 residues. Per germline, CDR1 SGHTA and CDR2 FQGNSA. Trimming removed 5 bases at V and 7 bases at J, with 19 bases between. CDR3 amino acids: CASSPQTGPWNTQYF. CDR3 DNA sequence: TGTGCCAGCAGCCCCCAGACAGGTCCATGGAATACGCAGTATTTT.

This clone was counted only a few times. The CDR3 DNA reads TGTGCCAGCAGTTTTGGGACAGGGGTCAATCAGCCCCAGCATTTT. Its protein is CASSFGTGVNQPQHF. The chain couples TRBV27 to TRBJ1-5, with TRBD1 identical over 10 bases. Germline V lookup: CDR1 MNHEY, CDR2 SMNVEV (reference sequence). This CDR3 has 15 residues. V shed 3 bases, J shed 3 bases, and the junction held 2 bases outside the gene matches.

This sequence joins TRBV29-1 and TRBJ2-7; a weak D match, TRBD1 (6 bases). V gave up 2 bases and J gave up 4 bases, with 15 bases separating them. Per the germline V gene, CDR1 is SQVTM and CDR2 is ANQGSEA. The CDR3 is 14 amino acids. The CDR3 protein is CSVETRDIGYEQYF. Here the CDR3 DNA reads TGCAGCGTTGAAACCCGGGACATCGGGTACGAGCAGTACTTC.